This T cell receptor (beta chain) was sequenced for a study of blood T cell repertoires in COVID-19. In the study's own analysis: Amplification from reference gene primers served as the basis for estimated nucleated cell counts. Sequencing was performed with immunoSEQ multiplex PCR; in TCRdb, only in-frame clones are kept and a portion is missing. V and J calls plus clone size are reproduced from that table; the DNA served to infer D and trimming. The sample has 310,000 or so clones; more than 75% are singletons. This CDR3 is 13 amino acids long. Trimming removed 8 bases from V and 5 bases from J, with 15 bases in between. Germline CDR1 is LNHDA and CDR2 is SQIVND (reference sequence).

The rearrangement links TRBV19 to TRBJ1-1; tentative D call: TRBD1 (5 bases). This sequence was found in a woman in her forties or fifties with acute or convalescent COVID-19. The source material was peripheral blood. The DNA for the CDR3 is TGTGCCAGTGGCCTTTTGGGGGGGACTGAAGCTTTCTTT. It specifies CASGLLGGTEAFF.